The source of this T cell receptor beta chain is a study of T cell responses to AZD1222 COVID-19 vaccine. Study-wide background: The analysis combined second doses at about 4 or about 12 weeks. General study findings and limits: Baseline serology detected seropositivity in only a handful of AZD1222 recipients. Dominant CD4 TCR responses targeted spike regions 160-218 and 743-854. Epitopes outside B.1.351 and B.1.1.7 mutated regions reportedly drew nearly half of spike TCRs.

This clone was seen a single time. The antigen is undetermined. Sequencing used immunoSEQ multiplex PCR; TCRdb keeps in-frame clones, though not all of them. This repertoire shows fewer than 300,000 clones, about 92% found once; its top ten account for around 0.58%. The CDR3 has 14 amino acids. CDR1 and CDR2 (germline): KGHDR, SFDVKD. Trimming left V 4 bases short and J 5 bases short, with 11 bases between. The sequence derives from an adult in good health. Specimen: peripheral blood, collected on day 0 of AZD1222 vaccination. The V call is TRBV24-1, the J call TRBJ1-5; no definite D call. The CDR3 DNA reads as TGTGCCACCAGTGACTCGGGGAGCTATCAGCCCCAGCATTTT. It specifies CATSDSGSYQPQHF.